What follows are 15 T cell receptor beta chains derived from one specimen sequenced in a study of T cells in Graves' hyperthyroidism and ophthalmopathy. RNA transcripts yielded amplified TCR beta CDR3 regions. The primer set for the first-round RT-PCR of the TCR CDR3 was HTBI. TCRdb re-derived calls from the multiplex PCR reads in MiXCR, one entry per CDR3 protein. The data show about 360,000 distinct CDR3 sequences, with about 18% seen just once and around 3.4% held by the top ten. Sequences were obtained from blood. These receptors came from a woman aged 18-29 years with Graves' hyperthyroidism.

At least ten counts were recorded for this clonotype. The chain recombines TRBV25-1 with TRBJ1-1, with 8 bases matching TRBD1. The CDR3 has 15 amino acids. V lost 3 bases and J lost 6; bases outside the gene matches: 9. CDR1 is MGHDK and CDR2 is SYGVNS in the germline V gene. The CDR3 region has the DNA TGTGCCAGCAGTGACCTAGGACAGGGTCGCGCTGAAGCTTTCTTT. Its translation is CASSDLGQGRAEAFF.

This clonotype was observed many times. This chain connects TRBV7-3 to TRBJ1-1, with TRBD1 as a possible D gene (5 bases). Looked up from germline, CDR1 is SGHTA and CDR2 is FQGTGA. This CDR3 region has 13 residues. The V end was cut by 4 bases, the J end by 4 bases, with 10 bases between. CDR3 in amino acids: CASSYDGGTEAFF. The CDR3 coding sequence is TGTGCCAGCAGCTACGACGGGGGCACTGAAGCTTTCTTT.

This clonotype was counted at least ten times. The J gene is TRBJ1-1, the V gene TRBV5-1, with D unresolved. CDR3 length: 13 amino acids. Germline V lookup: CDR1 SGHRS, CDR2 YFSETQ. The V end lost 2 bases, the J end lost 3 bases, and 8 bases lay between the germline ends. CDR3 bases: TGCGCCAGCAGCTTTAAGGGATACACTGAAGCTTTCTTT. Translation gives CASSFKGYTEAFF.

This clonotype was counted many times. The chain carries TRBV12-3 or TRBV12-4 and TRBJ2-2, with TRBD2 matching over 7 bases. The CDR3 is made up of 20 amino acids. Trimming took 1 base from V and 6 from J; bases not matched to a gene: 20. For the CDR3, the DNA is TGTGCCAGCAGTTTAGTCCCCTGGGAGGGAAGAGGTGTTAATCCCGGGGAGCTGTTTTTT. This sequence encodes CASSLVPWEGRGVNPGELFF.

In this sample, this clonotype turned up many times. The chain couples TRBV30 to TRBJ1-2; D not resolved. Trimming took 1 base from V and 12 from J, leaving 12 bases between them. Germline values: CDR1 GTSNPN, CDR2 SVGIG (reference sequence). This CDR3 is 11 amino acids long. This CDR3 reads CAWSDRLPHTF. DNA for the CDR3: TGTGCCTGGAGTGATCGCCTTCCCCACACCTTC.

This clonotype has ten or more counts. CDR3 amino acids: CSARFPGLIYEQYF. CDR3 bases: TGCAGTGCTAGATTCCCGGGACTGATCTACGAGCAGTACTTC. J is TRBJ2-7 and V is TRBV20-1; tentatively, D is TRBD2 (6 bases). The CDR3 loop spans 14 amino acids. CDR1 is DFQATT and CDR2 is SNEGSKA in the germline V gene (reference sequence). Trimming cost V 2 bases and J 3 bases, with 14 bases left between them.

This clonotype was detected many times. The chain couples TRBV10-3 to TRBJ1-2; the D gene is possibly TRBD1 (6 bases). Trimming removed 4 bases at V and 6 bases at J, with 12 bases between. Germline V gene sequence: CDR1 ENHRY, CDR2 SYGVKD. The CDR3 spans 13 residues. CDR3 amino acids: CAISVFPGDGYTF. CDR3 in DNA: TGTGCCATCAGTGTTTTTCCAGGGGATGGCTACACCTTC.

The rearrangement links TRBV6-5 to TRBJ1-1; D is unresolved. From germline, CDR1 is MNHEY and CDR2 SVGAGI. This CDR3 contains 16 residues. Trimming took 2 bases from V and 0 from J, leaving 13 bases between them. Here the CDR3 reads CASSYGSGLLNTEAFF. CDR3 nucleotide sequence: TGTGCCAGCAGTTACGGTTCAGGCCTCCTGAACACTGAAGCTTTCTTT.

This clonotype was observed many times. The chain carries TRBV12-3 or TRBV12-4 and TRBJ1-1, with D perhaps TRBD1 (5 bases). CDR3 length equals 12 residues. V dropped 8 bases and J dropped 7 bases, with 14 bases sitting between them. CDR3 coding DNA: TGTGCCAGCCGGGGGTGGGGTCTTGAAGCTTTCTTT. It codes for CASRGWGLEAFF.

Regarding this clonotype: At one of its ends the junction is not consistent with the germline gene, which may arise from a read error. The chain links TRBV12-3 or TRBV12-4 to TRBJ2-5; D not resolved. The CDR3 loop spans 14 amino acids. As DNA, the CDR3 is TGTGCCAGCACCTTAGGACCCCTCGGAGAGACCCATTACTTC. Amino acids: CASTLGPLGETHYF.

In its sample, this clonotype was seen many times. The CDR3 is CASSEGQGGGNTIYF. The DNA of the CDR3 is TGTGCCAGCAGTGAAGGACAGGGAGGCGGAAACACCATATATTTT. V usage is TRBV6-1 and J usage is TRBJ1-3; 7 bases map to TRBD1. Unmatched junction bases numbered 4, after V lost 1 base and J lost 4 bases. The germline V gene encodes CDR1 MNHNS and CDR2 SASEGT. This CDR3 has 15 residues.

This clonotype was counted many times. CDR3 amino acids: CAISDVSYQAIGNTEAFF. CDR3 nucleotide sequence: TGTGCCATCAGTGATGTCAGCTATCAGGCCATCGGGAACACTGAAGCTTTCTTT. The chain combines TRBV10-3 with TRBJ1-1; D is unclear. There are 18 residues in the CDR3. V gave up 3 bases and J gave up 1 base, with 21 bases separating them. Germline V gene sequence: CDR1 ENHRY, CDR2 SYGVKD.

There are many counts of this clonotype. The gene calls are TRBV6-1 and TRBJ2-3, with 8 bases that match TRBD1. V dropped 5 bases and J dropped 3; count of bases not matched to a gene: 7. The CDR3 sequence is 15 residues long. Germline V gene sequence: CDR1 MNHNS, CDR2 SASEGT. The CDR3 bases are TGTGCCAGCAGTCCAACAGGGGGATGGACAGATACGCAGTATTTT. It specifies CASSPTGGWTDTQYF.

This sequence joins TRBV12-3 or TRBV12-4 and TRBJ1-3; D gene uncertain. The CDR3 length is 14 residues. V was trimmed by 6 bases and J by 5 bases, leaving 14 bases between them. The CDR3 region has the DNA TGTGCCAGCAGCCCCTTAAGCCAGAGAAACACCATATATTTT. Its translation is CASSPLSQRNTIYF.

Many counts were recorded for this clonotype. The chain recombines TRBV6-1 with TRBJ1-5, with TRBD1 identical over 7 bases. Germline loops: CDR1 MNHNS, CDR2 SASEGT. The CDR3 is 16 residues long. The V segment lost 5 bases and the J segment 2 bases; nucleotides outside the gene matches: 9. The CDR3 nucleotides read TGTGCCAGCAGTCGCCCGGACAGGACCGGCAATCAGCCCCAGCATTTT. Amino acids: CASSRPDRTGNQPQHF.